The clone carrying this TCR beta chain qualifies as medium-sized. Its antigen is unidentified. The source of the sample is a study of CD8 T cell repertoires and HIV-1 epitope variants. Study context: Twenty-five autologous and known Gag and Nef epitope variant peptides each stimulated T cells separately.

The CDR3 spans 11 residues. V shed 8 bases, J shed 5 bases, and the junction held 3 bases outside the gene matches. Germline CDR1 reads SGHVT; CDR2 reads SQSDAQ. Profiling relied on immunoSEQ multiplex PCR, and the TCRdb table lists in-frame clones only, not all of them. The table shows 5,600 or so clones, with roughly 65% occurring only once. This chain links TRBV7-4 with TRBJ2-7, with TRBD1 matching over 7 bases. The receptor was isolated from a male donor with HIV. Sample: cultured CD8+ T cells derived from PBMCs. CDR3 protein: CASATGDEQYF. The DNA of the CDR3 is TGTGCCAGCGCAACAGGGGACGAGCAGTACTTC.